Included here is one T cell receptor (beta chain) sequence, with context. This sample was included in a study of cytomegalovirus exposure and HLA in healthy donors. 13 Jbeta primers and 60 Vbeta primers were used for the PCR. Some clones are missing from TCRdb's copy, which holds only in-frame ones; the method was immunoSEQ multiplex PCR. The data contain about 160,000 clones, less than 85% of them singletons. Per germline, CDR1 SGHAT and CDR2 FQNNGV. Trimming left V 1 base short and J 3 bases short, with 9 bases between. CDR3 size: 14 residues. The J gene is TRBJ1-1, the V gene TRBV11-2; tentatively, D is TRBD1 (6 bases). The clonotype originates from a man aged 50-59 years in good health and CMV-seropositive. The material sequenced was PBMCs. The CDR3 sequence: CASSLVGADTEAFF. The CDR3 DNA reads TGTGCCAGCAGCTTAGTGGGGGCGGACACTGAAGCTTTCTTT.